The rows below give T cell receptor beta chains drawn from one sample of a study of blood T cell repertoires in COVID-19. TCRdb keeps only in-frame clones here, not all; method: immunoSEQ multiplex PCR. Counted here are around 60,000 clones, 70% to 90% occurring once; the ten biggest clones make up under 15%. The specimen sequenced was peripheral blood. These receptors all stem from a man aged 80 or over with acute or convalescent COVID-19. The CDR3 runs from the conserved cysteine through the conserved F or W. The D gene is left open where the match is weak. Clone size is shown for a subset of rows, as once, few, many or a class of expanded clone.

v_gene	j_gene	abundance	d_gene	CDR3nt	CDR3aa
TRBV6-6	TRBJ2-1	-	TRBD2	TGTGCCAGCAGGAAAAGCGGGGAATCCTACAATGAGCAGTTCTTC	CASRKSGESYNEQFF
TRBV6-1	TRBJ1-5	-	-	TGTGCCAGCAGTGAAAACCAACTCAGCCAGAGAGGTCATCAGCCCCAGCATTTT	CASSENQLSQRGHQPQHF
TRBV5-5	TRBJ2-5	few	TRBD1	TGTGCCAGCAGCCGAGGGGCAGCAGGGGGAGAGACCCAGTACTTC	CASSRGAAGGETQYF
TRBV5-5	TRBJ2-3	-	TRBD2	TGTGCCAGCAGCTTGTCTTCTAGCGGAGATACGCAGTATTTT	CASSLSSSGDTQYF
TRBV14	TRBJ2-1	few	TRBD2	TGTGCCAGCAGCCAAGATCACTACCGACTAGCTGCCAATGAGCAGTTCTTC	CASSQDHYRLAANEQFF
TRBV5-6	TRBJ1-1	-	-	TGTGCCAGCAGCTTCCGGGAGCCGAACACTGAAGCTTTCTTT	CASSFREPNTEAFF
TRBV6-5	TRBJ1-2	-	TRBD1	TGTGCCAGCAGGATGGGACAGGGGCGGTATGGCTACACCTTC	CASRMGQGRYGYTF
TRBV19	TRBJ1-5	-	TRBD1	TGTGCCAGTAGTATAAGGACAGGGGATCAGCCCCAGCATTTT	CASSIRTGDQPQHF
TRBV30	TRBJ1-4	-	-	TGTGCCTGGAGTGACTGGGCCCCAACTAATGAAAAACTGTTTTTT	CAWSDWAPTNEKLFF
TRBV7-9	TRBJ1-4	-	-	TGTGCCAGCAGCGCTCTCACAGGGTCTACTCTGGCAACTAATGAAAAACTGTTTTTT	CASSALTGSTLATNEKLFF
TRBV6-5	TRBJ1-3	-	-	TGTGCCAGCACCGGAGGGTACGGAAACACCATATATTTT	CASTGGYGNTIYF
TRBV11-2	TRBJ1-1	once	TRBD1	TGTGCCAGCAGCTTACTATCCTACAGGGACAGTCCGGAAGCTTTCTTT	CASSLLSYRDSPEAFF
TRBV3-1/TRBV3-2	TRBJ2-5	-	TRBD1	TGTGCCAGCAGCCACGGACAGGGGGCGCCCCAAGAGACCCAGTACTTC	CASSHGQGAPQETQYF
TRBV5-1	TRBJ2-1	-	TRBD1	TGCGCCAGCAGCTTGGCCGGGGGGACAGGGGACAATGAGCAGTTCTTC	CASSLAGGTGDNEQFF
TRBV7-6	TRBJ1-2	once	TRBD1	TGTGCCAGCAGCCCTATAGGGCAGGGGGCGTACTATGGCTACACCTTC	CASSPIGQGAYYGYTF
TRBV5-4	TRBJ2-5	-	TRBD2	TGTGCCAGCAGCTCGGGCGGGGGTCCACTCCAAGAGACCCAGTACTTC	CASSSGGGPLQETQYF
TRBV2	TRBJ1-6	-	TRBD1	TGTGCCAGCAGGCAAAGGGACAGAAATTCACCCCTCCACTTT	CASRQRDRNSPLHF
TRBV11-1	TRBJ2-3	-	TRBD1	TGTGCCAGCAGCTTAGCGGGGCCCTCAGGGGGAGATACGCAGTATTTT	CASSLAGPSGGDTQYF
TRBV3-1/TRBV3-2	TRBJ1-4	-	TRBD1	TGTGCCAGCAGCCAAGATCCGGGACAGGGTTCAACTAATGAAAAACTGTTTTTT	CASSQDPGQGSTNEKLFF
TRBV6-5	TRBJ2-7	-	TRBD1	TGTGCCAGCAGGGGACAGGGGTCCTCTCAGTACTTC	CASRGQGSSQYF
TRBV5-1	TRBJ1-5	once	TRBD1	TGCGCCAGCAGCACCGGACAGGGGGACAATCAGCCCCAGCATTTT	CASSTGQGDNQPQHF
TRBV11-2	TRBJ2-1	-	-	TGTGCCAGCAGCTTAGACAGGGTCAAAAATGAGCAGTTCTTC	CASSLDRVKNEQFF
TRBV12-5	TRBJ2-1	-	TRBD2	TGTGCTAGTGGTCCTGGACTAGCGATACATGAGCAGTTCTTC	CASGPGLAIHEQFF
TRBV3-1/TRBV3-2	TRBJ1-1	-	-	TGTGCCAGCAGCCTGGGACAATCGGTTGAAGCTTTCTTT	CASSLGQSVEAFF
TRBV6-1	TRBJ2-7	-	-	TGTGCCAGCAGTGAAGAAACAGGGAGCAGGGAGCAGTACTTC	CASSEETGSREQYF
TRBV10-2	TRBJ1-2	few	-	TGCGCCAGCAGTCTGGGCTCTGACTATGGCTACACCTTC	CASSLGSDYGYTF
TRBV6-5	TRBJ1-1	-	TRBD1	TGTGCCAGCAGTCTCTGGGGACAGGGTGCTGAAGCTTTCTTT	CASSLWGQGAEAFF
TRBV6-2/TRBV6-3	TRBJ1-2	medium-sized	-	TGTGCCAGCAGTTCCTTCTCCGGGACACACTATGGCTACACCTTC	CASSSFSGTHYGYTF
TRBV12-5	TRBJ1-6	-	-	TGTGCTAGTAGTTTCCCCAGTTCACCCCTCCACTTT	CASSFPSSPLHF
TRBV5-1	TRBJ1-2	-	-	TGCGCCAGCAGCTTGGCGGGTGGCTACACCTTC	CASSLAGGYTF
TRBV2	TRBJ2-3	-	TRBD1	TGTGCCAGCAGGACGGGACAGGGGGCCTCTAGCACAGATACGCAGTATTTT	CASRTGQGASSTDTQYF
TRBV4-1	TRBJ1-6	once	-	TGCGCCAGCAGCCAACTTCCCACAAGAATCAATTCACCCCTCCACTTT	CASSQLPTRINSPLHF
TRBV6-5	TRBJ2-1	-	TRBD2	TGTGCCAGCGTGGGGGGGGGCAATGAGCAGTTCTTC	CASVGGGNEQFF
TRBV2	TRBJ1-1	-	TRBD1	TGTGCCAGCAGTGCTTTTTGGACAGGGGGCACTGAAGCTTTCTTT	CASSAFWTGGTEAFF
TRBV23-1	TRBJ2-3	-	-	TGCGCCAGCAGCCTTCTTCTATTGAGGGGGGGAGCAGATACGCAGTATTTT	CASSLLLLRGGADTQYF
TRBV5-1	TRBJ1-3	-	-	TGCGCCAGCAGCTTGGCGTCCGGTCCTGGAAACACCATATATTTT	CASSLASGPGNTIYF
TRBV6-6	TRBJ2-7	-	TRBD1	TGTGCCACCGGGGGACAGGGGGCTTACGAGCAGTACTTC	CATGGQGAYEQYF
TRBV12-3/TRBV12-4	TRBJ1-1	-	-	TGTGCCAGCAACCCGGGTTGGAACACTGAAGCTTTCTTT	CASNPGWNTEAFF
TRBV11-2	TRBJ1-1	-	-	TGTGCCAGCAGTTCCGACACTGAAGCTTTCTTT	CASSSDTEAFF
TRBV2	TRBJ2-7	-	TRBD1	TGTGCCAGCAGTCCGAGGACAGGGGACTCCTACGAGCAGTACTTC	CASSPRTGDSYEQYF
TRBV18	TRBJ2-7	few	TRBD1	TGTGCCAGCACCCCGGGGACAGGGGCCTACGAGCAGTACTTC	CASTPGTGAYEQYF
TRBV3-1/TRBV3-2	TRBJ1-1	-	-	TGTGCCAGCAGCCAGCTGACAGGATCCAACACTGAAGCTTTCTTT	CASSQLTGSNTEAFF
TRBV18	TRBJ2-1	-	TRBD2	TGTGCCAGCTCATCTAGCGGGGGGAATGAGCAGTTCTTC	CASSSSGGNEQFF
TRBV4-1	TRBJ1-5	-	TRBD1	TGCGCCAGCAGCTGGCAGGGGGGCAATCAGCCCCAGCATTTT	CASSWQGGNQPQHF